Here is one TCR beta chain with its context. Antigen unknown. V shed 6 bases and J 0 bases; nucleotides not matched to a gene: 11. The CDR3 extends over 19 amino acids. A single record per CDR3 protein comes from TCRdb applying MiXCR to the reads. Here the sample spans fewer than 1,000,000 distinct CDR3 sequences, around a third being singletons. The sample comes from a study of T cell repertoires in cytomegalovirus infection. Study results and caveats: Based on cumulative public TCR beta family frequency, carriers of CMV plus the relevant HLA were identified.

This chain joins TRBV12-3 or TRBV12-4 and TRBJ2-1, with 13 bases fitting TRBD2. This sequence originates from a human donor in good health (CMV status not recorded). Some clones in this sample may be carry-over from other donors' samples. Specimen: cultured CD8+ T cells from PBMCs, collected from culture after CMV antigen stimulation. CDR3 region: CASSPGTSGVQSSYNEQFF. The CDR3 nucleotides are TGTGCCAGCAGCCCGGGGACTAGCGGGGTTCAAAGCTCCTACAATGAGCAGTTCTTC.